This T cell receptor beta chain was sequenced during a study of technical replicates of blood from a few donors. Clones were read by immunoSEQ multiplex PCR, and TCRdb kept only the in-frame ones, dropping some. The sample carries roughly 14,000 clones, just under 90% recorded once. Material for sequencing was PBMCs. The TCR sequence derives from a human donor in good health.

The CDR3: CASSYPGQFYNEQFF. The CDR3, as DNA: TGTGCCAGCAGTTACCCGGGACAGTTTTACAATGAGCAGTTCTTC. The chain combines TRBV6-5 with TRBJ2-1, with TRBD1 matching 7 bases. The CDR3 sequence is 15 residues long. Losses at the gene ends were 2 bases for V and 4 bases for J; bases not matched to a gene: 5. Germline V gene data show CDR1 as MNHEY and CDR2 as SVGAGI.